There are many counts of the clone carrying this T cell receptor beta chain. Germline CDR1 MNHNS, CDR2 SASEGT. V shed 6 bases, J shed 2 bases, and the junction held 7 bases outside the gene matches. The CDR3 spans 14 residues. It was RNA transcripts that yielded the amplified TCR beta CDR3 regions. RT-PCR in the first round (using the HTBI primer set) targeted the TCR CDR3. One entry per CDR3 protein, called by TCRdb with MiXCR from the multiplex PCR reads. The table has about 600,000 distinct CDR3 sequences, roughly 16% seen once. This entry is derived from a study of T cells in Graves' hyperthyroidism and ophthalmopathy.

The sample comprised blood. The V gene is TRBV6-1, the J gene TRBJ2-7; 7 bases map to TRBD1. The sequence derives from a woman between 35 and 50 years old with Graves' ophthalmopathy. CDR3 region: CASRSGTAAYEQYF. CDR3 coding DNA: TGTGCCAGCAGATCCGGGACAGCTGCCTACGAGCAGTACTTC.